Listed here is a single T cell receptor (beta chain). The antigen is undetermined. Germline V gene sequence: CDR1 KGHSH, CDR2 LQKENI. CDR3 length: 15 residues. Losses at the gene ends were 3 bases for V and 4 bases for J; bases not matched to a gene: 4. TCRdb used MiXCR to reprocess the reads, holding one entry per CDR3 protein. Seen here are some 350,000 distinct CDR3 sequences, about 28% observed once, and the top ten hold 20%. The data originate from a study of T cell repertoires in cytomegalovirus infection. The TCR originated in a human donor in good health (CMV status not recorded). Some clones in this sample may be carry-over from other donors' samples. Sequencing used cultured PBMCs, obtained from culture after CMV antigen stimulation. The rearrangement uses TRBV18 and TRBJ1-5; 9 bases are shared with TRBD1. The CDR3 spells CASSPGTGRNQPQHF. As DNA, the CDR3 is TGTGCCAGCTCACCCGGGACAGGGCGGAATCAGCCCCAGCATTTT. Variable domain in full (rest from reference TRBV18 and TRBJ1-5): NAGVMQNPRHLVRRRGQEARLRCSPMKGHSHVYWYRQLPEEGLKFMVYLQKENIIDESGMPKERFSAEFPKEGPSILRIQQVVRGDSAAYFCASSPGTGRNQPQHFGDGTRLSIL.